The text below deals with one T cell receptor beta chain. Other DNA sequences from this sample encode an identical CDR3 as well. The data are from a study of blood T cell repertoires in COVID-19. On the study more broadly: The origin of the acute and convalescent COVID-19 samples was the United States, Italy and Spain.

TCRdb's copy holds only in-frame clones and misses some; the assay was immunoSEQ multiplex PCR. Of hundreds of thousands of clones listed, around 89% are singletons. Those enrolled in Seattle joined during active infection and were followed longitudinally afterward. With 0 bases removed from V and 2 bases from J, the gap between germline ends came to 10 bases. CDR1 is SGHAT, CDR2 FQNNGV, per germline. CDR3 length: 16 residues. This chain uses TRBV11-2 with TRBJ2-2; TRBD2 might be the D (6 bases). This clonotype originated in a woman younger than 45 with COVID-19, enrolled during active disease. Sequencing was done on a sample of peripheral blood. The CDR3: CASSLDRSGNTGELFF. The CDR3 DNA sequence: TGTGCCAGCAGCTTAGATCGTAGCGGAAACACCGGGGAGCTGTTTTTT.